The 29 T cell receptor beta chains below all came from one sample that was sequenced in a study of T cell responses to AZD1222 COVID-19 vaccine. The data were produced by immunoSEQ multiplex PCR, yet TCRdb's version contains in-frame clones alone and is incomplete. The data contain 100,000 or so clones, approximately 86% of them seen just once; the ten biggest clones take up 1.2% to 1.5%. Sequenced here: peripheral blood, sampled on day 0 of AZD1222 vaccination. The receptors originated from an adult in good health.

The DNA for the CDR3 is TGTGCCAGCAGCCCGAGTGCAACTAATGAAAAACTGTTTTTT. Translation: CASSPSATNEKLFF. This sequence joins TRBV7-3 and TRBJ1-4; the D is unclear. This CDR3 is built from 14 residues. Deletions cut 5 bases from V and 0 bases from J, with 7 bases between. Germline CDR1 reads SGHTA; CDR2 reads FQGTGA.

The chain recombines TRBV6-5 with TRBJ2-7; 9 nucleotides match TRBD1. This CDR3 contains 13 residues. The J segment lost 2 bases and the V segment lost 8 bases, leaving 4 bases of the junction unmatched. The germline gives CDR1 MNHEY, CDR2 SVGAGI. CDR3 amino acids: CASEDRGTYEQYF. For the CDR3, the DNA is TGTGCCAGCGAGGACAGGGGAACCTACGAGCAGTACTTC.

The chain carries TRBV2 and TRBJ2-7; 9 bases are shared with TRBD1. The CDR3 contains 15 residues. CDR1 is SNHLY and CDR2 is FYNNEI in the germline V gene. Germline trimming cut 6 bases from V and 2 bases from J; bases unmatched to any gene: 8. CDR3: CASSVGQGSAYEQYF. Written as DNA, the CDR3 is TGTGCCAGCAGCGTCGGACAGGGGAGCGCCTACGAGCAGTACTTC.

The chain uses TRBV6-5 and TRBJ1-5; 7 nucleotides align to TRBD1. The V and J ends lost 6 bases and 7 bases, in that order; junction bases with no gene match: 6. This CDR3 comprises 13 residues. Germline CDR1 reads MNHEY; CDR2 reads SVGAGI. The chain's CDR3 is CASSSQGGQPQHF. For the CDR3, the DNA is TGTGCCAGCAGCTCTCAGGGGGGCCAGCCCCAGCATTTT.

J is TRBJ2-2 and V is TRBV28; 8 bases line up with TRBD1. The junction had 13 bases not matched to a gene; V was cut back by 5 bases and J by 5 bases. The CDR3 loop spans 17 amino acids. CDR1 and CDR2 (germline): MDHEN, SYDVKM. This CDR3 is CASSQPTGQGGTGELFF. The CDR3 nucleotides read TGTGCCAGCAGTCAACCTACTGGACAGGGTGGGACCGGGGAGCTGTTTTTT.

The V and J genes are TRBV30 and TRBJ2-1, with 9 bases aligning to TRBD2. The CDR3 runs 14 residues. The V gene's germline CDR1 is GTSNPN and CDR2 SVGIG (reference sequence). V dropped 2 bases and J dropped 7; count of bases not matched to a gene: 6. CDR3 bases: TGTGCCTGGAGTCCCGGGACTAGCTATAATGAGCAGTTCTTC. Amino acids: CAWSPGTSYNEQFF.

This chain connects TRBV4-3 to TRBJ2-3; D is undetermined. Per the germline V gene, CDR1 is LGHNA and CDR2 is YSLEER. V dropped 4 bases and J dropped 0 bases, with 11 bases sitting between them. CDR3 length equals 15 residues. CDR3 loop: CASSRGSSSTDTQYF. The CDR3 nucleotides read TGCGCCAGCAGCCGTGGTAGCTCTAGCACAGATACGCAGTATTTT.

The rearrangement joins TRBV27 to TRBJ2-6; D ambiguous. The CDR3 length is 14 residues. The germline V gene has CDR1 MNHEY and CDR2 SMNVEV (reference sequence). V was clipped by 0 bases and J by 3 bases, with 3 bases between them. The CDR3, as DNA: TGTGCCAGCAGTTTATCGGGTGGGGCCAACGTCCTGACTTTC. Its protein product is CASSLSGGANVLTF.

The rearrangement uses TRBV6-5 and TRBJ2-1; a possible D gene is TRBD2 (6 bases). The CDR3 runs to 15 residues. V was trimmed by 6 bases and J by 2 bases, leaving 14 bases between them. In germline, CDR1 is MNHEY, CDR2 SVGAGI. The CDR3 protein is CASRVTSLPYNEQFF. The DNA for the CDR3 is TGTGCCAGCAGAGTAACTAGCCTCCCCTACAATGAGCAGTTCTTC.

This chain uses TRBV19 with TRBJ1-2, with TRBD1 matching over 8 bases. Per germline, CDR1 LNHDA and CDR2 SQIVND (reference sequence). The V segment lost 5 bases and the J segment 5 bases; nucleotides outside the gene matches: 16. The CDR3 covers 17 residues. CDR3 amino acids: CASSLSQGASNSYGYTF. CDR3 DNA: TGTGCCAGTAGTCTCTCCCAGGGGGCGTCGAACAGTTATGGCTACACCTTC.

CDR3 DNA: TGTGCCAGCAGTCCCAGATTGTTGCGGGACACCGGGGAGCTGTTTTTT. Translated: CASSPRLLRDTGELFF. The chain combines TRBV27 with TRBJ2-2; perhaps TRBD2 as D (5 bases). Per the germline V gene, CDR1 is MNHEY and CDR2 is SMNVEV (reference sequence). The CDR3 consists of 16 residues. The V end lost 5 bases, the J end lost 3 bases, and 16 bases lay between the germline ends.

V is TRBV9 and J is TRBJ1-5; D gene uncertain. Trimming took off 0 bases at V and 4 bases at J, with 8 bases between the two ends. The germline V gene has CDR1 SGDLS and CDR2 YYNGEE. CDR3 length equals 14 residues. DNA of the CDR3: TGTGCCAGCAGCGTAGACGGAGCTAATCAGCCCCAGCATTTT. Its protein is CASSVDGANQPQHF.

The V gene is TRBV7-2, the J gene TRBJ1-2; TRBD1 is a possible D gene (6 bases). The V end lost 4 bases, the J end lost 5 bases, and 17 bases lay between the germline ends. Germline V gives CDR1 SGHTA, CDR2 FQGNSA. This CDR3 is 15 amino acids long. The CDR3 DNA reads TGTGCCAGCAGCTCCGGGGGGGCCCTTCAGTATGGCTACACCTTC. It is translated as CASSSGGALQYGYTF. Based on the CDR3 plus reference TRBV7-2 and TRBJ1-2, the full variable domain is GAGVSQSPSNKVTEKGKDVELRCDPISGHTALYWYRQSLGQGLEFLIYFQGNSAPDKSGLPSDRFSAERTGGSVSTLTIQRTQQEDSAVYLCASSSGGALQYGYTFGSGTRLTVV.

The chain joins TRBV28 to TRBJ2-7; D unclear. Deletions cut 6 bases from V and 3 bases from J, with 15 bases between. Germline lookup yields CDR1 MDHEN and CDR2 SYDVKM. There are 14 residues in the CDR3. CDR3 bases: TGTGCCAGCAGGTTAGGTTCCGCGAGCTACGAGCAGTACTTC. Encoded protein: CASRLGSASYEQYF.

V and J are TRBV4-1 and TRBJ1-2; D gene unclear. The V and J ends lost 1 base and 7 bases respectively, with 16 bases between them. The germline V gene has CDR1 MGHRA and CDR2 YSYEKL. CDR3 length: 15 residues. CDR3 in amino acids: CASSQGGGDLGGYTF. CDR3 DNA: TGCGCCAGCAGCCAAGGGGGTGGGGATCTCGGTGGCTACACCTTC.

The CDR3 DNA reads TGTGCCAGCAGGTCGCCCGGCCTAGCGGGAGGTGCTAGCACAGATACGCAGTATTTT. Translated: CASRSPGLAGGASTDTQYF. This chain connects TRBV7-2 to TRBJ2-3, with 11 bases that match TRBD2. The CDR3 runs 19 residues. From germline, CDR1 is SGHTA and CDR2 FQGNSA. V lost 6 bases to trimming and J lost 0 bases; unmatched junction nucleotides: 14. Drawing the rest from reference TRBV7-2 and TRBJ2-3, the complete variable domain is GAGVSQSPSNKVTEKGKDVELRCDPISGHTALYWYRQSLGQGLEFLIYFQGNSAPDKSGLPSDRFSAERTGGSVSTLTIQRTQQEDSAVYLCASRSPGLAGGASTDTQYFGPGTRLTVL.

V is TRBV19 and J is TRBJ1-1; unclear D gene. This CDR3 spans 15 amino acids. CDR1 is LNHDA, CDR2 SQIVND, per germline (reference sequence). Trimming shortened V by 4 bases and J by 6 bases, and 18 bases separated the two germline ends. In DNA, the CDR3 is TGTGCCAGTAGTACCCTGGGCGTTAAAGACTCTGAAGCTTTCTTT. Protein sequence: CASSTLGVKDSEAFF. Filled out from reference TRBV19 and TRBJ1-1, the complete variable domain reads DGGITQSPKYLFRKEGQNVTLSCEQNLNHDAMYWYRQDPGQGLRLIYYSQIVNDFQKGDIAEGYSVSREKKESFPLTVTSAQKNPTAFYLCASSTLGVKDSEAFFGQGTRLTVV.

This chain connects TRBV3-1 (or the pseudogene TRBV3-2) to TRBJ2-1; TRBD2 matches 9 bases. Germline V gene data show CDR1 as LGHDT and CDR2 as YNNKEL (reference sequence). After removal of 0 bases from V and 3 bases from J, the junction contained 0 bases not matched to a gene. The CDR3 runs 15 residues. This chain's CDR3 is CASSQDSGGYNEQFF. The CDR3 DNA reads TGTGCCAGCAGCCAAGATAGCGGGGGCTACAATGAGCAGTTCTTC.

The rearrangement links TRBV29-1 to TRBJ1-2; no definite D call. Trimming took 6 bases from V and 4 from J, leaving 18 bases between them. Per the germline V gene, CDR1 is SQVTM and CDR2 is ANQGSEA. The CDR3 runs 14 residues. The CDR3: CSVSSPAGPYGYTF. In DNA form, the CDR3 reads TGCAGCGTCTCGTCCCCCGCAGGCCCCTATGGCTACACCTTC.

This clone was seen only once. This chain connects TRBV28 to TRBJ2-3, with D perhaps matching TRBD1 or TRBD2 (5 bases each). V was shortened by 6 bases and J by 6 bases, with 16 bases between the two germline ends. Germline V lookup: CDR1 MDHEN, CDR2 SYDVKM. The CDR3 covers 14 residues. The CDR3 loop is CASSLRDPRDTQYF. DNA of the CDR3: TGTGCCAGCAGCCTGAGGGACCCCCGGGATACGCAGTATTTT.

V usage is TRBV19 and J usage is TRBJ1-3; D is unresolved. Germline assignment: CDR1 LNHDA and CDR2 SQIVND (reference sequence). The ends were cut back, 5 bases at V and 0 bases at J, with 14 bases in the middle. The CDR3 contains 16 residues. CDR3 amino acids: CASSEGSRSSGNTIYF. As DNA, the CDR3 is TGTGCCAGTAGTGAGGGATCCAGGAGCTCTGGAAACACCATATATTTT.

CDR3 nucleotide sequence: TGTGCCAGCAGTGAAGCGGACACAACAGATACGCAGTATTTT. Translating it yields CASSEADTTDTQYF. The chain uses TRBV2 and TRBJ2-3, with D maybe TRBD1 (5 bases). V was clipped by 0 bases and J by 3 bases, with 7 bases between them. Germline V lookup: CDR1 SNHLY, CDR2 FYNNEI. The CDR3 is 14 residues long.

CDR3: CAWSPGGAGGYTF. The CDR3 DNA reads TGTGCCTGGAGCCCCGGGGGCGCTGGTGGCTACACCTTC. V usage is TRBV30 and J usage is TRBJ1-2; possible D gene TRBD1, 6 bases. Per the germline V gene, CDR1 is GTSNPN and CDR2 is SVGIG (reference sequence). The CDR3 is made up of 13 amino acids. The V end lost 3 bases, the J end lost 7 bases, and 15 bases lay between the germline ends.

V is TRBV15 and J is TRBJ2-6; 7 bases match TRBD1. From germline, CDR1 is LNHNV and CDR2 YYDKDF (reference sequence). J lost 2 bases, V lost 0 bases, and 4 bases had no gene match. The CDR3 length is 17 residues. The chain's CDR3 is CATSRERTGAGANVLTF. The CDR3 DNA is TGTGCCACCAGCAGAGAGAGAACAGGGGCTGGGGCCAACGTCCTGACTTTC.

This sequence joins TRBV10-2 and TRBJ1-2; D unclear. The CDR3 totals 12 residues. Germline values: CDR1 WSHSY, CDR2 SAAADI. With 3 bases removed from V and 4 bases from J, the gap between germline ends came to 6 bases. CDR3 region: CASSETSYGYTF. CDR3 in DNA: TGCGCCAGCAGTGAAACGTCCTATGGCTACACCTTC.

The chain uses TRBV10-3 and TRBJ2-7; D perhaps matches TRBD1 (6 bases). The CDR3 has 15 residues. The germline gives CDR1 ENHRY, CDR2 SYGVKD. The V end lost 0 bases, the J end lost 4 bases, and 13 bases lay between the germline ends. For the CDR3, the DNA is TGTGCCATCAGTGAGTCGTGGTTACAGGGTTACGAGCAGTACTTC. Amino acids: CAISESWLQGYEQYF.

The V and J genes are TRBV6-6 and TRBJ1-2; D possibly corresponds to TRBD1 (5 bases). The V gene lost 5 bases and the J gene lost 5 bases, with 12 bases spanning the gap. The CDR3 loop spans 13 amino acids. Germline CDR1 and CDR2: MNHNY and SVGAGI (reference sequence). The CDR3: CASSPWDRYGYTF. CDR3 sequence (DNA): TGTGCCAGCAGTCCATGGGACCGATATGGCTACACCTTC.

The chain links TRBV19 to TRBJ2-3; D is undetermined. This CDR3 has 14 amino acids. The germline CDR1 and CDR2 sequences are LNHDA and SQIVND (reference sequence). Deletions cut 7 bases from V and 2 bases from J, with 13 bases between. The DNA of the CDR3 is TGTGCCAGTAAATTCAATAACTACACAGATACGCAGTATTTT. This gives the protein CASKFNNYTDTQYF. Full variable domain (remainder filled in from reference TRBV19 and TRBJ2-3): DGGITQSPKYLFRKEGQNVTLSCEQNLNHDAMYWYRQDPGQGLRLIYYSQIVNDFQKGDIAEGYSVSREKKESFPLTVTSAQKNPTAFYLCASKFNNYTDTQYFGPGTRLTVL.

The chain joins TRBV4-2 to TRBJ2-1, with D unresolved. The germline gives CDR1 LGHNA, CDR2 YNFKEQ. V was shortened by 4 bases and J by 0 bases, with 10 bases between the two germline ends. This CDR3 is built from 15 residues. The CDR3 sequence is CASSPSPSSYNEQFF. The DNA of the CDR3 is TGTGCCAGCAGCCCTTCACCGAGCTCCTACAATGAGCAGTTCTTC.